The rows below give T cell receptor beta chains drawn from one sample of a study of graft-versus-host responses after intestinal transplantation. This table comes from immunoSEQ multiplex PCR, and its TCRdb copy is limited to in-frame clones, with some not included. The sample shows some 40,000 clones, roughly 93% of them seen only once. Which antigens these TCRs recognize remains unknown. Sequenced here: unstimulated CD8+ T cells sorted from spleen or lymph node cells, sampled before transplant. All receptors come from a human donor who was the organ donor for an intestinal transplant. The CDR3 runs from the conserved cysteine through the conserved F or W. D genes are given only for firm matches.

j_call: TRBJ2-5
v_call: TRBV28
d_call: TRBD2
cdr3_nt: TGTGCCAGCAGTCCACTGACTAGCGGGATGGGGACCCAGTACTTC
cdr3_aa: CASSPLTSGMGTQYF

j_call: TRBJ2-1
v_call: TRBV5-1
d_call: TRBD1
cdr3_nt: TGCGCCAGCAGCCCCTCCGGGACAGGGAATTCCTTTGGCAATGAGCAGTTCTTC
cdr3_aa: CASSPSGTGNSFGNEQFF

j_call: TRBJ2-7
v_call: TRBV11-2
d_call: TRBD2
cdr3_nt: TGTGCCAGCAGCAAAGGAGCTAGCGGAGCCCCGGAGGAGCAGTACTTC
cdr3_aa: CASSKGASGAPEEQYF

j_call: TRBJ2-7
v_call: TRBV7-9
d_call: .
cdr3_nt: TGTGCCAGCAGCTTCGGCAGGGCCTACGAGCAGTACTTC
cdr3_aa: CASSFGRAYEQYF

j_call: TRBJ2-1
v_call: TRBV4-3
d_call: .
cdr3_nt: TGCGCCAGCAGCCAAATTGGGGGGCGGATCTACAATGAGCAGTTCTTC
cdr3_aa: CASSQIGGRIYNEQFF

j_call: TRBJ2-1
v_call: TRBV5-1
d_call: .
cdr3_nt: TGCGCCAGCAGCTTGGGGGTCTCCTACAATGAGCAGTTCTTC
cdr3_aa: CASSLGVSYNEQFF

j_call: TRBJ2-1
v_call: TRBV5-1
d_call: .
cdr3_nt: TGCGCCAGCAGCCCGACCCTTACAGGGTTCCATGAGCAGTTCTTC
cdr3_aa: CASSPTLTGFHEQFF

j_call: TRBJ2-1
v_call: TRBV27
d_call: .
cdr3_nt: TGTGCCAGCAGTTTACCCGGCAGGGCCTACAATGAGCAGTTCTTC
cdr3_aa: CASSLPGRAYNEQFF

j_call: TRBJ1-2
v_call: TRBV13
d_call: .
cdr3_nt: TGTGCCAGCAGCTTATCGGCCTATGGCTACACCTTC
cdr3_aa: CASSLSAYGYTF

j_call: TRBJ1-1
v_call: TRBV13
d_call: .
cdr3_nt: TGTGCCAGCAGCTTAATGACTGGGGACACTGAAGCTTTCTTT
cdr3_aa: CASSLMTGDTEAFF

j_call: TRBJ2-5
v_call: TRBV4-3
d_call: .
cdr3_nt: TGCGCCAGCAGCCAAGAAGCCGGCACCCAAGAGACCCAGTACTTC
cdr3_aa: CASSQEAGTQETQYF

j_call: TRBJ2-1
v_call: TRBV28
d_call: TRBD2
cdr3_nt: TGTGCCAGCAGTACGGGACTAGCGGGAGGGCCGAATGAGCAGTTCTTC
cdr3_aa: CASSTGLAGGPNEQFF

j_call: TRBJ1-2
v_call: TRBV7-8
d_call: TRBD1
cdr3_nt: TGTGCCAGCAGCCAGAGGACAGGGTGGTTCGGGTATGGCTACACCTTC
cdr3_aa: CASSQRTGWFGYGYTF

j_call: TRBJ2-3
v_call: TRBV6-6
d_call: .
cdr3_nt: TGTGCCAGCAGTTCGGCTCGCACAGATACGCAGTATTTT
cdr3_aa: CASSSARTDTQYF

j_call: TRBJ2-7
v_call: TRBV6-1
d_call: .
cdr3_nt: TGTGCCAGCAGTGGAACTTCCTACAGCTCCTACGAGCAGTACTTC
cdr3_aa: CASSGTSYSSYEQYF

j_call: TRBJ2-1
v_call: TRBV9
d_call: .
cdr3_nt: TGTGCCAGCAGCGTAGGGGGCGGTAGCTCCTACAATGAGCAGTTCTTC
cdr3_aa: CASSVGGGSSYNEQFF

j_call: TRBJ1-2
v_call: TRBV18
d_call: .
cdr3_nt: TGTGCCAGCTCACCACCCCCCCCGGGCGCTAACTATGGCTACACCTTC
cdr3_aa: CASSPPPPGANYGYTF

j_call: TRBJ2-7
v_call: TRBV27
d_call: .
cdr3_nt: TGTGCCAGCAGTTTAAGGTCTGGAGGGCCCTACGAGCAGTACTTC
cdr3_aa: CASSLRSGGPYEQYF

j_call: TRBJ2-5
v_call: TRBV19
d_call: TRBD2
cdr3_nt: TGTGCCAGTAGTCTTAGCGGGACTCGAGGAGAGACCCAGTACTTC
cdr3_aa: CASSLSGTRGETQYF

j_call: TRBJ2-7
v_call: TRBV4-3
d_call: TRBD2
cdr3_nt: TGCGCCAGCAGCCAACTCGATACTAGCGGGACGAACGAGCAGTACTTC
cdr3_aa: CASSQLDTSGTNEQYF

j_call: TRBJ1-1
v_call: TRBV5-1
d_call: TRBD1
cdr3_nt: TGCGCCAGCAGCGCGGGACAGGGAAGGACTGAAGCTTTCTTT
cdr3_aa: CASSAGQGRTEAFF

j_call: TRBJ2-5
v_call: TRBV5-5
d_call: .
cdr3_nt: TGTGCCAGCAGCTTGTGGGAAGAGACCCAGTACTTC
cdr3_aa: CASSLWEETQYF

j_call: TRBJ1-5
v_call: TRBV10-3
d_call: .
cdr3_nt: TGTGCCATCAGTGACCGGGACAGCAATCAGCCCCAGCATTTT
cdr3_aa: CAISDRDSNQPQHF

j_call: TRBJ2-5
v_call: TRBV30
d_call: .
cdr3_nt: TGTGCCTGGAGTACGGGGACCCAGTACTTC
cdr3_aa: CAWSTGTQYF

j_call: TRBJ2-3
v_call: TRBV27
d_call: .
cdr3_nt: TGTGCCACCTACACAGGGAGTACAGATACGCAGTATTTT
cdr3_aa: CATYTGSTDTQYF

j_call: TRBJ1-3
v_call: TRBV18
d_call: .
cdr3_nt: TGTGCCAGCTCACCACCGGGTACCCCTAGCTCTGGAAACACCATATATTTT
cdr3_aa: CASSPPGTPSSGNTIYF

j_call: TRBJ1-4
v_call: TRBV27
d_call: .
cdr3_nt: TGTGCCAGCAGTTGGCGCGATAATGAAAAACTGTTTTTT
cdr3_aa: CASSWRDNEKLFF

j_call: TRBJ2-7
v_call: TRBV27
d_call: .
cdr3_nt: TGTGCCAGCAGTCGAATTATAGAAGGGGGTGCCTACGAGCAGTACTTC
cdr3_aa: CASSRIIEGGAYEQYF

j_call: TRBJ2-1
v_call: TRBV6-5
d_call: TRBD1
cdr3_nt: TGTGCCAGCAGCGGGACAGTCGGCTACAATGAGCAGTTCTTC
cdr3_aa: CASSGTVGYNEQFF

j_call: TRBJ2-7
v_call: TRBV5-6
d_call: .
cdr3_nt: TGTGCCAGCAGCTTGACTACCTACGAGCAGTACTTC
cdr3_aa: CASSLTTYEQYF

j_call: TRBJ1-5
v_call: TRBV19
d_call: .
cdr3_nt: TGTGCCAGTAGTGAGACAGGTAGCAATCAGCCCCAGCATTTT
cdr3_aa: CASSETGSNQPQHF

j_call: TRBJ2-1
v_call: TRBV6-5
d_call: .
cdr3_nt: TGTGCCAGCAGTTACTCGGCGGATGGGAATGAGCAGTTCTTC
cdr3_aa: CASSYSADGNEQFF

j_call: TRBJ2-1
v_call: TRBV28
d_call: .
cdr3_nt: TGTGCCAGCAGCCACCATCGTGTGGGTGAGCAGTTCTTC
cdr3_aa: CASSHHRVGEQFF

j_call: TRBJ2-7
v_call: TRBV4-2
d_call: .
cdr3_nt: TGTGCCAGCAGCCAAGATTTCGGGACGGGAGTGGTCCCCTACGAGCAGTACTTC
cdr3_aa: CASSQDFGTGVVPYEQYF

j_call: TRBJ2-5
v_call: TRBV14
d_call: .
cdr3_nt: TGTGCCAGCAGCCAAGATGAGACCCAGTACTTC
cdr3_aa: CASSQDETQYF